Presented here are 9 T cell receptor beta chains from one specimen sequenced in a study of shared clonotypes between healthy human individuals. Sequenced by immunoSEQ multiplex PCR; TCRdb stores in-frame clones only, minus some. The sample consists of roughly 2.2 million clones, 85% to 95% of them appearing once. Sequencing input: naive CD4+ T cells from PBMCs. Subset: CD45RA+ positively selected. These receptors originate from a man in his late teens or twenties in good health. Some clones in this sample may be carry-over from other donors' samples.

The chain couples TRBV11-2 to TRBJ2-7, with D possibly being TRBD2 (5 bases). CDR1 and CDR2 from the germline V gene are SGHAT and FQNNGV. The CDR3 is made up of 15 amino acids. The V and J ends lost 3 bases and 5 bases respectively, with 17 bases between them. CDR3 sequence: CASSFLRGMEHEQYF. For the CDR3, the DNA is TGTGCCAGCAGCTTCCTGAGAGGGATGGAACACGAGCAGTACTTC.

The genes are TRBV7-8 and TRBJ1-1; no definite D call. Germline lookup yields CDR1 SGHVS and CDR2 FQNEAQ. The CDR3 loop spans 14 amino acids. V was shortened by 4 bases and J by 1 base, with 10 bases between the two germline ends. CDR3 sequence (DNA): TGTGCCAGCAGCTCTGACCAAGGGAACACTGAAGCTTTCTTT. Protein sequence: CASSSDQGNTEAFF.

J is TRBJ2-5 and V is TRBV5-1, with 8 bases aligning to TRBD1. The CDR3 loop spans 15 amino acids. Germline V gene lookup returns CDR1 SGHRS and CDR2 YFSETQ. Losses at the gene ends were 4 bases for V and 2 bases for J; bases not matched to a gene: 7. The CDR3 bases are TGCGCCAGCAGCCGGACAACAGGGGGACAAGAGACCCAGTACTTC. It is translated as CASSRTTGGQETQYF.

This sequence joins TRBV9 and TRBJ2-3; D remains ambiguous. Germline assignment: CDR1 SGDLS and CDR2 YYNGEE. The V gene lost 7 bases and the J gene lost 2 bases, with 11 bases spanning the gap. The CDR3 has 13 amino acids. This CDR3 is CASGRSPTDTQYF. CDR3 DNA sequence: TGTGCCAGCGGACGGAGTCCCACAGATACGCAGTATTTT.

The chain joins TRBV28 to TRBJ2-2; 9 nucleotides line up with TRBD1. Germline CDR1 is MDHEN and CDR2 is SYDVKM. The CDR3 is made up of 19 amino acids. The J segment lost 3 bases and the V segment lost 3 bases, leaving 14 bases of the junction unmatched. The CDR3 sequence is CASSFWDRDSFLDTGELFF. DNA of the CDR3: TGTGCCAGCAGTTTCTGGGACAGGGACTCTTTTTTGGACACCGGGGAGCTGTTTTTT.

The rearrangement uses TRBV29-1 and TRBJ2-1; D call uncertain. The CDR3 loop spans 12 amino acids. Germline V lookup: CDR1 SQVTM, CDR2 ANQGSEA. Trimming removed 6 bases from V and 6 bases from J, with 12 bases in between. The CDR3 loop reads CSVAPLGNEQFF. CDR3 DNA sequence: TGCAGCGTGGCGCCCCTAGGCAATGAGCAGTTCTTC.

V is TRBV11-2 and J is TRBJ2-7; the D gene is possibly TRBD2 (5 bases). CDR3 size: 14 residues. The V gene lost 6 bases and the J gene lost 4 bases, with 16 bases spanning the gap. Germline V gene data show CDR1 as SGHAT and CDR2 as FQNNGV. The CDR3 nucleotides are TGTGCCAGCAGGCCCCTACGCGGGCCTTACGAGCAGTACTTC. Amino acid sequence: CASRPLRGPYEQYF. Together with reference TRBV11-2 and TRBJ2-7, the CDR3 gives the full variable domain: EAGVAQSPRYKIIEKRQSVAFWCNPISGHATLYWYQQILGQGPKLLIQFQNNGVVDDSQLPKDRFSAERLKGVDSTLKIQPAKLEDSAVYLCASRPLRGPYEQYFGPGTRLTVT.

The V and J genes are TRBV4-3 and TRBJ1-4, with a possible D match to TRBD1 (5 bases). Between the trimmed V and J ends, which lost 0 bases and 10 bases, there was a span of 15 bases. CDR1 is LGHNA and CDR2 is YSLEER in the germline V gene. The CDR3 loop spans 15 amino acids. The DNA for the CDR3 is TGCGCCAGCAGCCAAGAAGCGACAGACTCCTCAAAACTGTTTTTT. Amino acid sequence: CASSQEATDSSKLFF.

The chain links TRBV18 to TRBJ2-5; D is undetermined. The CDR3 sequence is 13 residues long. Germline V lookup: CDR1 KGHSH, CDR2 LQKENI. Deletions cut 2 bases from V and 5 bases from J, with 9 bases between. As DNA, the CDR3 is TGTGCCAGCTCACCAAATACCCGGGAGACCCAGTACTTC. Encoded protein: CASSPNTRETQYF.